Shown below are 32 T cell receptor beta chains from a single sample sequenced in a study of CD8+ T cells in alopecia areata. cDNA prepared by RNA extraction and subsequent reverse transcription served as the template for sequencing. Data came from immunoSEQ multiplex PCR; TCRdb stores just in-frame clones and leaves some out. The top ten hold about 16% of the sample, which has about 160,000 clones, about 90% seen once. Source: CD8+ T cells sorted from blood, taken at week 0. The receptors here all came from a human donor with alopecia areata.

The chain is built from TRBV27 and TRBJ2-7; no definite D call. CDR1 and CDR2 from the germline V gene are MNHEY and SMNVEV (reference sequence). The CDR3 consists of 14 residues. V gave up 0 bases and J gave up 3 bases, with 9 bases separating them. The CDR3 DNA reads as TGTGCCAGCAGTTTATCAGACAAGAGCTACGAGCAGTACTTC. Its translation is CASSLSDKSYEQYF.

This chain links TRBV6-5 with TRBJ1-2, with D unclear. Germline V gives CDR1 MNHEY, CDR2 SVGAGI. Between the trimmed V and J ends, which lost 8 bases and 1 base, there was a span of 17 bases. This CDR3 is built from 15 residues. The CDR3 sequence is CASSISSGHNYGYTF. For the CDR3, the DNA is TGTGCCAGCTCCATTTCATCCGGGCATAACTATGGCTACACCTTC.

CDR3 sequence: CSVESVYRTDTQYF. The CDR3 DNA reads TGCAGCGTTGAGTCTGTCTACCGCACAGATACGCAGTATTTT. The V call is TRBV29-1, the J call TRBJ2-3; D is unresolved. CDR1 and CDR2 (germline): SQVTM, ANQGSEA. The V end was cut by 3 bases, the J end by 1 base, with 11 bases between. This CDR3 contains 14 residues.

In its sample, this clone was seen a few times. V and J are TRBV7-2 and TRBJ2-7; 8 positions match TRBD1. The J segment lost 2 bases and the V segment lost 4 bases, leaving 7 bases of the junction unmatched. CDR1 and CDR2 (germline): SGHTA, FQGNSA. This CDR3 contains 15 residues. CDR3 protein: CASSWDSGGTYEQYF. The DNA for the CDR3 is TGTGCCAGCAGCTGGGACTCAGGGGGCACCTACGAGCAGTACTTC.

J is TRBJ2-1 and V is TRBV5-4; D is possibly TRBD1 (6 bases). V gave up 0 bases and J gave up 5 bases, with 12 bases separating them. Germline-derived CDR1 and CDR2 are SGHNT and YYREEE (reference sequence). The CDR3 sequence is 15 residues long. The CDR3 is CASSLVTGSHNEQFF. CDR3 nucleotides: TGTGCCAGCAGCTTGGTAACAGGGAGCCACAATGAGCAGTTCTTC.

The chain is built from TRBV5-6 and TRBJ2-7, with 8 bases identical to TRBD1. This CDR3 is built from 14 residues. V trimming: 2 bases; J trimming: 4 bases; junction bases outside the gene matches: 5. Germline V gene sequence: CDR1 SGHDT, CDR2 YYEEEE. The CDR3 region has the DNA TGTGCCAGCAGCTTAGGACAGGGTTGGTACGAGCAGTACTTC. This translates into CASSLGQGWYEQYF.

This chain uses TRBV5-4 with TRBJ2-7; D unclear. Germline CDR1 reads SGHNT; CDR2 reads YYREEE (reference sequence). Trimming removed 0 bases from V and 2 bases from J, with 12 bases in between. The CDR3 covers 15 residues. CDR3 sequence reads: CASSLEGLSPYEQYF. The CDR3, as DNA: TGTGCCAGCAGCTTGGAGGGCCTTTCCCCCTACGAGCAGTACTTC. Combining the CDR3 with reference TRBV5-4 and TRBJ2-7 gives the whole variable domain ETGVTQSPTHLIKTRGQQVTLRCSSQSGHNTVSWYQQALGQGPQFIFQYYREEENGRGNFPPRFSGLQFPNYSSELNVNALELDDSALYLCASSLEGLSPYEQYFGPGTRLTVT.

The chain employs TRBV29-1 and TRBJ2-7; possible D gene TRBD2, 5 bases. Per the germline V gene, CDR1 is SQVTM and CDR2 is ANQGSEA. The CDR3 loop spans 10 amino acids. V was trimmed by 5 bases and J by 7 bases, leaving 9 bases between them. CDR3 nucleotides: TGCAGCGTTCGGGAAGGAGAGCAGTACTTC. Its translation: CSVREGEQYF.

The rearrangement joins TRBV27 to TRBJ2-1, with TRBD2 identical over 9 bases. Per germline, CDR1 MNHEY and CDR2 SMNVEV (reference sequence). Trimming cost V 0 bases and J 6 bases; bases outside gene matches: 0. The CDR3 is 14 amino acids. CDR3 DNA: TGTGCCAGCAGTTTATCTAGCGGGGGCAATGAGCAGTTCTTC. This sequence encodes CASSLSSGGNEQFF.

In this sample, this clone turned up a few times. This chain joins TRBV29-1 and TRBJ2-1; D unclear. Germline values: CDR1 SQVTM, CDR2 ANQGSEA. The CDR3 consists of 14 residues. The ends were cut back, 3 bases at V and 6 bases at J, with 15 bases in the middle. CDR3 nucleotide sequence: TGCAGCGTTGATGATGTAGAGGTGGGCAATGAGCAGTTCTTC. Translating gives CSVDDVEVGNEQFF.

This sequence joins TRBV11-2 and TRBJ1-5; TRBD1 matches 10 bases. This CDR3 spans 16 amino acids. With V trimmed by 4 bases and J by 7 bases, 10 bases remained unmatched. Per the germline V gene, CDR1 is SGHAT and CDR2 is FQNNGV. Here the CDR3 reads CASSSRDRGPDQPQHF. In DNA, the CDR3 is TGTGCCAGCAGCTCCCGGGACAGGGGACCGGACCAGCCCCAGCATTTT.

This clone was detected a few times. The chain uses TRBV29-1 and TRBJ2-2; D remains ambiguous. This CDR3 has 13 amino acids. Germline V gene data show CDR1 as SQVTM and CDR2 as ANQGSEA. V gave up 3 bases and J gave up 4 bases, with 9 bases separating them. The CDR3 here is CSVEVVATGELFF. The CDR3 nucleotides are TGCAGCGTTGAGGTCGTCGCCACCGGGGAGCTGTTTTTT.

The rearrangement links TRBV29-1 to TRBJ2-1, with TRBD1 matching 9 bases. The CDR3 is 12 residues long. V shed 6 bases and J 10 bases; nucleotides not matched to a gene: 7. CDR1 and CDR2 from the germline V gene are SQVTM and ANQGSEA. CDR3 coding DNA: TGCAGCGTGGAACAGGGGGCCGAGGAGCAGTTCTTC. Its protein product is CSVEQGAEEQFF.

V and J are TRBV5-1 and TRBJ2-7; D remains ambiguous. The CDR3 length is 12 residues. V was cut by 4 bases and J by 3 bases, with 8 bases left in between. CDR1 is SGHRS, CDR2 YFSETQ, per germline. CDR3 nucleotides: TGCGCCAGCAGCCTCCCGCTCTACGAGCAGTACTTC. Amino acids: CASSLPLYEQYF.

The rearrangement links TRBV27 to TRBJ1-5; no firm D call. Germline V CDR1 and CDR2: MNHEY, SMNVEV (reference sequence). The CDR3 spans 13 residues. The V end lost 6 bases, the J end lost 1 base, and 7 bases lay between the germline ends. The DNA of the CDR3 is TGTGCCAGCAGCCGTCTAAGCAATCAGCCCCAGCATTTT. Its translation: CASSRLSNQPQHF.

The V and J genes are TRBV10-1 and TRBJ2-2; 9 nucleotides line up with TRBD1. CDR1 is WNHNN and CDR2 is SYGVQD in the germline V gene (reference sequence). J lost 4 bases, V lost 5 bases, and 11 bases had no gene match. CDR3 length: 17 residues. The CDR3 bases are TGCGCCAGCAGTCAATATTGGACAGGGGAGGGCACCGGGGAGCTGTTTTTT. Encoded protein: CASSQYWTGEGTGELFF.

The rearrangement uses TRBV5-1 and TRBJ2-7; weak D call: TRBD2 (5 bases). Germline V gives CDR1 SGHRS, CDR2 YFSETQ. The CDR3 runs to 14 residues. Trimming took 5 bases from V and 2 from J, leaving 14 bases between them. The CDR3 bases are TGCGCCAGCAGTTCTGCGGGTTCCACCTACGAGCAGTACTTC. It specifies CASSSAGSTYEQYF. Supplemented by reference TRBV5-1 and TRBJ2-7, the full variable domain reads KAGVTQTPRYLIKTRGQQVTLSCSPISGHRSVSWYQQTPGQGLQFLFEYFSETQRNKGNFPGRFSGRQFSNSRSEMNVSTLELGDSALYLCASSSAGSTYEQYFGPGTRLTVT.

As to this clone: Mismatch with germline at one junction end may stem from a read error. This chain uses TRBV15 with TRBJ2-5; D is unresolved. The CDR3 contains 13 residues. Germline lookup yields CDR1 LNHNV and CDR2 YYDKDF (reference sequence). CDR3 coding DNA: TGTGCCACCAGGGGCGAAGTTCAAGAGATCCAGTACTTC. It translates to CATRGEVQEIQYF. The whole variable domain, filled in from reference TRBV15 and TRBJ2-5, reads DAMVIQNPRYQVTQFGKPVTLSCSQTLNHNVMYWYQQKSSQAPKLLFHYYDKDFNNEADTPDNFQSRRPNTSFCFLDIRSPGLGDTAMYLCATRGEVQEIQYFGPGTRLLVL.

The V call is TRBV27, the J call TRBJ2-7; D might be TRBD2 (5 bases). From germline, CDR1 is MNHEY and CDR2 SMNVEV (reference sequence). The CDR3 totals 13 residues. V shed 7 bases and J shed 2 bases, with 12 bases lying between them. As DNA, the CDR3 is TGTGCCAGCAAAGGGAGCCGAACCTACGAGCAGTACTTC. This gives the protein CASKGSRTYEQYF.

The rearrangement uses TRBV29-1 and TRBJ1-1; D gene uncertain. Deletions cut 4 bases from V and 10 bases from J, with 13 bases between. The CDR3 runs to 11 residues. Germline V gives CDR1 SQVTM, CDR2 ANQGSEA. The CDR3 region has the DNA TGCAGCGTTGGGGGTGAGAGCTTAGCTTTCTTT. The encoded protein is CSVGGESLAFF.

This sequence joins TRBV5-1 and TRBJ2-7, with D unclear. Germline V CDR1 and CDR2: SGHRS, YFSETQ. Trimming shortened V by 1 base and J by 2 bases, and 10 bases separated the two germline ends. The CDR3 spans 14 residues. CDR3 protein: CASSLYRATYEQYF. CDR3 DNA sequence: TGCGCCAGCAGCTTGTACCGGGCGACCTACGAGCAGTACTTC.

In DNA, the CDR3 is TGCAGCGTTGAAACGAACACTGAAGCTTTCTTT. It is translated as CSVETNTEAFF. The chain recombines TRBV29-1 with TRBJ1-1; D gene unclear. The germline CDR1 and CDR2 sequences are SQVTM and ANQGSEA. The CDR3 runs 11 residues. V dropped 2 bases and J dropped 1 base, with 2 bases sitting between them.

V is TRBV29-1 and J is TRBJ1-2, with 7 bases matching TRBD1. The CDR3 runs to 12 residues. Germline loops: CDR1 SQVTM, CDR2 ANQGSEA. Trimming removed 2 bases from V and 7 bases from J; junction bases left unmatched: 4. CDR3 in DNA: TGCAGCGTTGAAATTGCAGGGGGTGGCTACACCTTC. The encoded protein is CSVEIAGGGYTF.

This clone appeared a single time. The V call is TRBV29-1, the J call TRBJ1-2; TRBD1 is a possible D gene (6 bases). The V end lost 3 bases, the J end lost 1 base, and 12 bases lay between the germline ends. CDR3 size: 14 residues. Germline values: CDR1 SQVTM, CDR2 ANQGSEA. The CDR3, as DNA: TGCAGCGTTGACAGGGGTCTCTTTAACTATGGCTACACCTTC. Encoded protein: CSVDRGLFNYGYTF.

The CDR3 protein is CASRGGRATDTQYF. As DNA, the CDR3 is TGTGCCAGCAGGGGCGGGAGGGCCACAGATACGCAGTATTTT. The gene calls are TRBV6-5 and TRBJ2-3, with 9 positions matching TRBD2. Germline V gives CDR1 MNHEY, CDR2 SVGAGI. This CDR3 has 14 residues. V gave up 6 bases and J gave up 2 bases; unmatched junction bases: 3.

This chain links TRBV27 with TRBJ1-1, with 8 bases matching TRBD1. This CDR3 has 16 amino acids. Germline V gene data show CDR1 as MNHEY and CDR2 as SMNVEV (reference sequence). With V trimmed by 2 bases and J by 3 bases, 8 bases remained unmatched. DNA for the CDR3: TGTGCCAGCAGTTTAATATCCCAGGGGGCTTACACTGAAGCTTTCTTT. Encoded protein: CASSLISQGAYTEAFF.

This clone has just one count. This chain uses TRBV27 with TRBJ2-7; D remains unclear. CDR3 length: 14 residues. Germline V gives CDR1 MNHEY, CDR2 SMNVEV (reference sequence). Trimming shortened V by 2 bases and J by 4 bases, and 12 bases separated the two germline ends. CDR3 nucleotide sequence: TGTGCCAGCAGTTTACGGAGCAGTAATTACGAGCAGTACTTC. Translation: CASSLRSSNYEQYF.

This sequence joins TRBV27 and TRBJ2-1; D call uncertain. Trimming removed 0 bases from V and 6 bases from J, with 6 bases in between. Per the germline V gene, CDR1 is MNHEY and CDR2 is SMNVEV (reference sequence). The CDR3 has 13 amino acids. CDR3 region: CASSLSLTNEQFF. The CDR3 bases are TGTGCCAGCAGTTTATCCCTGACCAATGAGCAGTTCTTC.

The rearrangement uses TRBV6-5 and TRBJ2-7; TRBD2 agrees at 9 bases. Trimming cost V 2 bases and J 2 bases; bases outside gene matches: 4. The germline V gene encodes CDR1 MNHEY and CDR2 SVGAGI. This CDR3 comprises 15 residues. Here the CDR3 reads CASSYPSGAPYEQYF. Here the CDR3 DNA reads TGTGCCAGCAGTTACCCTAGCGGGGCCCCCTACGAGCAGTACTTC.

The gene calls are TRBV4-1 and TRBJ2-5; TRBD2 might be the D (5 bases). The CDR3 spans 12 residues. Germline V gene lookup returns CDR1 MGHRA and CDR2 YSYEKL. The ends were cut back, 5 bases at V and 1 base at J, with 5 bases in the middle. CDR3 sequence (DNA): TGCGCCAGCAGCGGGAGCCAAGAGACCCAGTACTTC. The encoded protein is CASSGSQETQYF.

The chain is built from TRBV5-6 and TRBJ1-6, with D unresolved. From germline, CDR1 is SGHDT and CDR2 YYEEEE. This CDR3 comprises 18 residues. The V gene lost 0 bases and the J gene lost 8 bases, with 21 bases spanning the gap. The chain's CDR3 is CASSLERVRHAIDSPLHF. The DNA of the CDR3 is TGTGCCAGCAGCTTGGAAAGGGTGCGACACGCGATCGATTCACCCCTCCACTTT.

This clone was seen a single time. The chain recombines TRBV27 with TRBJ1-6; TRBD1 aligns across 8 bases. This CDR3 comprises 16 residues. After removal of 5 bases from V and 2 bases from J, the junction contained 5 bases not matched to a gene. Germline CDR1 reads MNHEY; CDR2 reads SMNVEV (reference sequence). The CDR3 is CASSPTDRAYNSPLHF. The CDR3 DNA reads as TGTGCCAGCAGTCCGACGGACAGGGCCTATAATTCACCCCTCCACTTT.